What follows are 15 T cell receptor beta chains derived from one specimen sequenced in a study of control samples from healthy donors and cancer patients. Using immunoSEQ multiplex PCR, the repertoire was profiled, and TCRdb retains in-frame clones only, with some absent. Among 120,000 or so clones listed, 85% to 95% were seen once. Sequenced sample: PBMCs. The receptors originated from a man at least 80 years old with head and neck cancer.

The V and J genes are TRBV3-1 (or the pseudogene TRBV3-2) and TRBJ2-5; 9 bases fit TRBD2. J was trimmed by 4 bases and V by 6 bases; bases with no gene match: 15. The CDR3 extends over 17 amino acids. Germline values: CDR1 LGHDT, CDR2 YNNKEL (reference sequence). CDR3 sequence reads: CASRARMGGRVGETQYF. DNA for the CDR3: TGTGCCAGCAGAGCGAGAATGGGCGGGAGGGTCGGAGAGACCCAGTACTTC.

The chain is built from TRBV10-3 and TRBJ1-3; D might be TRBD1 (6 bases). CDR1 and CDR2 (germline): ENHRY, SYGVKD. The CDR3 runs 16 residues. Trimming took 4 bases from V and 7 from J, leaving 20 bases between them. CDR3 DNA sequence: TGTGCCATCAGTGCCTCGGACTACAGGGATAGGAACACCATATATTTT. Its protein product is CAISASDYRDRNTIYF.

The V gene is TRBV27, the J gene TRBJ2-5, with D perhaps given as TRBD1 or TRBD2 (6 bases each). Looked up from germline, CDR1 is MNHEY and CDR2 is SMNVEV (reference sequence). The CDR3 has 14 residues. Trimming took off 6 bases at V and 5 bases at J, with 16 bases between the two ends. The CDR3 is CASRSRGVLETQYF. The CDR3 nucleotides are TGTGCCAGCAGGTCGAGGGGGGTTCTGGAGACCCAGTACTTC.

V is TRBV6-6 and J is TRBJ1-5; D unresolved. In germline, CDR1 is MNHNY, CDR2 SVGAGI (reference sequence). Trimming shortened V by 7 bases and J by 7 bases, and 11 bases separated the two germline ends. The CDR3 spans 12 residues. The CDR3 loop reads CASTPDAQPQHF. CDR3 nucleotide sequence: TGTGCCAGCACTCCGGACGCCCAGCCCCAGCATTTT.

The chain has TRBV6-1 and TRBJ2-7; D perhaps matches TRBD1 (7 bases). The CDR3 totals 15 residues. CDR1 is MNHNS and CDR2 is SASEGT in the germline V gene. V was pared by 0 bases and J by 3 bases, with 12 bases between. The chain's CDR3 is CASSEARQGGYEQYF. The CDR3 DNA reads as TGTGCCAGCAGTGAAGCCCGACAGGGAGGCTACGAGCAGTACTTC.

The genes are TRBV7-6 and TRBJ1-3; D call uncertain. The CDR3 has 14 residues. V lost 4 bases, J lost 0 bases, and 7 bases lay in between. Germline values: CDR1 SGHVS, CDR2 FNYEAQ. The CDR3 reads CASSSAYSGNTIYF. As DNA, the CDR3 is TGTGCCAGCAGCTCAGCCTACTCTGGAAACACCATATATTTT.

The DNA for the CDR3 is TGTGCCTGGAGTCCTAATTTCGACTCTACACAGCAGTACTTC. It translates to CAWSPNFDSTQQYF. This chain joins TRBV30 and TRBJ2-7; D call uncertain. The length of the CDR3 is 14 residues. Deletions cut 2 bases from V and 8 bases from J, with 19 bases between. Germline CDR1 GTSNPN, CDR2 SVGIG (reference sequence).

This clone was seen a single time. This chain uses TRBV5-6 with TRBJ1-2; D not resolved. The length of the CDR3 is 14 residues. Germline CDR1 SGHDT, CDR2 YYEEEE. V lost 4 bases to trimming and J lost 8 bases, with 18 bases between them. The CDR3 region is CASSASRIEDGYTF. The CDR3 DNA reads as TGTGCCAGCAGCGCTAGTCGTATCGAGGACGGCTACACCTTC.

The chain has TRBV18 and TRBJ1-1; D call uncertain. Trimming removed 1 base at V and 1 base at J, with 10 bases between. This CDR3 comprises 15 residues. From germline, CDR1 is KGHSH and CDR2 LQKENI. CDR3 loop: CASSPHERWNTEAFF. DNA for the CDR3: TGTGCCAGCTCACCACATGAACGGTGGAACACTGAAGCTTTCTTT.

The rearrangement joins TRBV6-2 or TRBV6-3 to TRBJ2-7; a possible D gene is TRBD1 (6 bases). Germline V gene sequence: CDR1 MNHEY, CDR2 SVGEGT. CDR3 length: 16 residues. Trimming removed 5 bases at V and 2 bases at J, with 19 bases between. DNA of the CDR3: TGTGCCAGCAGTAACGCTAACGGCCAGGGGCCCTACGAGCAGTACTTC. It specifies CASSNANGQGPYEQYF.

The V gene is TRBV3-1 (or the pseudogene TRBV3-2), the J gene TRBJ1-2, with D unclear. CDR1 is LGHDT, CDR2 YNNKEL, per germline (reference sequence). V lost 4 bases, J lost 0 bases, and 12 bases lay in between. The CDR3 is 15 residues long. In nucleotides, the CDR3 is TGTGCCAGCAGCCCCCCTAGAGCTTCTAACTATGGCTACACCTTC. Translation: CASSPPRASNYGYTF.

This clone was counted once. The chain is built from TRBV5-1 and TRBJ1-4, with D perhaps TRBD1 (5 bases). Trimming cost V 0 bases and J 8 bases, with 14 bases left between them. The germline gives CDR1 SGHRS, CDR2 YFSETQ. The CDR3 has 15 residues. This chain's CDR3 is CASSLVEGAGEKLFF. As DNA, the CDR3 is TGCGCCAGCAGCTTGGTGGAAGGGGCAGGGGAAAAACTGTTTTTT.

The V gene is TRBV5-1, the J gene TRBJ1-1; weak D call: TRBD1 (6 bases). This CDR3 is built from 14 residues. CDR1 is SGHRS, CDR2 YFSETQ, per germline. The germline V and J ends were trimmed by 4 bases and 2 bases, with 12 bases remaining between them. The CDR3 coding sequence is TGCGCCAGCAGCGCGAGACAGGTTAACACTGAAGCTTTCTTT. It encodes CASSARQVNTEAFF.

J is TRBJ2-7 and V is TRBV4-1, with D possibly being TRBD2 (6 bases). Germline V gene data show CDR1 as MGHRA and CDR2 as YSYEKL. The V gene lost 0 bases and the J gene lost 2 bases, with 8 bases spanning the gap. The CDR3 totals 14 residues. CDR3 loop: CASSQDPGAYEQYF. In nucleotides, the CDR3 is TGCGCCAGCAGCCAAGATCCGGGGGCCTACGAGCAGTACTTC.

The V gene is TRBV10-3, the J gene TRBJ2-2, with TRBD2 identical over 10 bases. Trimming took 3 bases from V and 5 from J; bases not matched to a gene: 3. CDR3 length: 15 amino acids. Germline CDR1 is ENHRY and CDR2 is SYGVKD. As DNA, the CDR3 is TGTGCCATCAGTGAACTAGCGGGAACTACCGGGGAGCTGTTTTTT. This codes for CAISELAGTTGELFF.